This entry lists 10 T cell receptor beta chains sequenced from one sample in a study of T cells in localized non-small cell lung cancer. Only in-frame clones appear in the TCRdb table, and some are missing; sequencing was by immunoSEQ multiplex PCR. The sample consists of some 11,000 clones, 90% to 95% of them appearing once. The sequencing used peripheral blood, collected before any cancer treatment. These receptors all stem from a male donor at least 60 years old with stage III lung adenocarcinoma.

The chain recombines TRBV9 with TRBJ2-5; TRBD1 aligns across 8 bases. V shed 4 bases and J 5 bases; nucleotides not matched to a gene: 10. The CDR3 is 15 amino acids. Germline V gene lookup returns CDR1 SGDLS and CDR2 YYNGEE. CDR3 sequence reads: CASSFRTGWGETQYF. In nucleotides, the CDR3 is TGTGCCAGCAGCTTTCGGACAGGGTGGGGGGAGACCCAGTACTTC.

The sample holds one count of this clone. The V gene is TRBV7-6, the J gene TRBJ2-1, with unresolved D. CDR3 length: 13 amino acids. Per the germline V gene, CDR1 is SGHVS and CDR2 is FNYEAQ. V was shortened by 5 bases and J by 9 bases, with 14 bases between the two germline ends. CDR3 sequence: CASSMSPKSEQFF. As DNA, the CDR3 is TGTGCCAGCAGCATGTCTCCTAAAAGTGAGCAGTTCTTC.

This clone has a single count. CDR3 region: CATRRPGGPDTQYF. The CDR3 DNA is TGTGCCACCAGGAGGCCCGGGGGGCCCGATACGCAGTATTTT. V and J are TRBV15 and TRBJ2-3, with a weak D call TRBD2 (7 bases). CDR3 length equals 14 residues. The V end lost 6 bases, the J end lost 6 bases, and 16 bases lay between the germline ends. Germline CDR1 is LNHNV and CDR2 is YYDKDF (reference sequence). Complete variable domain (other parts from reference TRBV15 and TRBJ2-3): DAMVIQNPRYQVTQFGKPVTLSCSQTLNHNVMYWYQQKSSQAPKLLFHYYDKDFNNEADTPDNFQSRRPNTSFCFLDIRSPGLGDTAMYLCATRRPGGPDTQYFGPGTRLTVL.

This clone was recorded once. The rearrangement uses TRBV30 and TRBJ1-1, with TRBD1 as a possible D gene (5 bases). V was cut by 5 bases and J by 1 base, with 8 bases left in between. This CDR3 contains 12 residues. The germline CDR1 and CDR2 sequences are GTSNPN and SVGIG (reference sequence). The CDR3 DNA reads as TGTGCCTGGCAGGGTGGGAACACTGAAGCTTTCTTT. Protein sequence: CAWQGGNTEAFF.

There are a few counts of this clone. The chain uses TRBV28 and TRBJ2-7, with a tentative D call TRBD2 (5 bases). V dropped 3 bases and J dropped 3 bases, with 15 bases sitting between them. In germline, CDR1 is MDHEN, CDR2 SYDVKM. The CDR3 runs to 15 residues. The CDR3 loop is CASSFSGSGNYEQYF. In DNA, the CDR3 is TGTGCCAGCAGTTTCTCGGGGAGCGGCAACTACGAGCAGTACTTC.

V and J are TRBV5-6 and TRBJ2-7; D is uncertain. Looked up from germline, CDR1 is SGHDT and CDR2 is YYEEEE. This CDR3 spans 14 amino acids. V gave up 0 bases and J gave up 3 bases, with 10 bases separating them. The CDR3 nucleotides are TGTGCCAGCAGCTTGGGGATCTTTGGCTACGAGCAGTACTTC. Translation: CASSLGIFGYEQYF.

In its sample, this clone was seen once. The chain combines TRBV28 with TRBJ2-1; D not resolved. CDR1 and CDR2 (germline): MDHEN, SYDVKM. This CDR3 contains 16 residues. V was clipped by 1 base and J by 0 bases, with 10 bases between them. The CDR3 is CASSLSTVSSYNEQFF. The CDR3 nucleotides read TGTGCCAGCAGTTTATCGACCGTTAGCTCCTACAATGAGCAGTTCTTC.

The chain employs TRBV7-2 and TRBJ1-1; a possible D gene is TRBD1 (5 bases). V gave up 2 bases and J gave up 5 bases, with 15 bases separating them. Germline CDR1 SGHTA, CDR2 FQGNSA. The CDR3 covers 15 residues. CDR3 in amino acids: CASSLKRGGGTEAFF. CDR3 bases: TGTGCCAGCAGCTTAAAACGGGGGGGAGGAACTGAAGCTTTCTTT.

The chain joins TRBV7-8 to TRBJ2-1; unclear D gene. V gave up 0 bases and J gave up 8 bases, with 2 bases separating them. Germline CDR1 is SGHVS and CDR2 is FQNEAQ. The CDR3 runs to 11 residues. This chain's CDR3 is CASSLAHEQFF. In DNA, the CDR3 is TGTGCCAGCAGCTTAGCACATGAGCAGTTCTTC.

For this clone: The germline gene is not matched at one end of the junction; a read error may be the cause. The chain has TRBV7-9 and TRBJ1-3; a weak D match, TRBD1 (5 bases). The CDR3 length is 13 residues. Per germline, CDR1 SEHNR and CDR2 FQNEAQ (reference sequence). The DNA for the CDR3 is TGTGCCAACAGCAAGACAGCTGGAAACACCATATATTTT. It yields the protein CANSKTAGNTIYF.